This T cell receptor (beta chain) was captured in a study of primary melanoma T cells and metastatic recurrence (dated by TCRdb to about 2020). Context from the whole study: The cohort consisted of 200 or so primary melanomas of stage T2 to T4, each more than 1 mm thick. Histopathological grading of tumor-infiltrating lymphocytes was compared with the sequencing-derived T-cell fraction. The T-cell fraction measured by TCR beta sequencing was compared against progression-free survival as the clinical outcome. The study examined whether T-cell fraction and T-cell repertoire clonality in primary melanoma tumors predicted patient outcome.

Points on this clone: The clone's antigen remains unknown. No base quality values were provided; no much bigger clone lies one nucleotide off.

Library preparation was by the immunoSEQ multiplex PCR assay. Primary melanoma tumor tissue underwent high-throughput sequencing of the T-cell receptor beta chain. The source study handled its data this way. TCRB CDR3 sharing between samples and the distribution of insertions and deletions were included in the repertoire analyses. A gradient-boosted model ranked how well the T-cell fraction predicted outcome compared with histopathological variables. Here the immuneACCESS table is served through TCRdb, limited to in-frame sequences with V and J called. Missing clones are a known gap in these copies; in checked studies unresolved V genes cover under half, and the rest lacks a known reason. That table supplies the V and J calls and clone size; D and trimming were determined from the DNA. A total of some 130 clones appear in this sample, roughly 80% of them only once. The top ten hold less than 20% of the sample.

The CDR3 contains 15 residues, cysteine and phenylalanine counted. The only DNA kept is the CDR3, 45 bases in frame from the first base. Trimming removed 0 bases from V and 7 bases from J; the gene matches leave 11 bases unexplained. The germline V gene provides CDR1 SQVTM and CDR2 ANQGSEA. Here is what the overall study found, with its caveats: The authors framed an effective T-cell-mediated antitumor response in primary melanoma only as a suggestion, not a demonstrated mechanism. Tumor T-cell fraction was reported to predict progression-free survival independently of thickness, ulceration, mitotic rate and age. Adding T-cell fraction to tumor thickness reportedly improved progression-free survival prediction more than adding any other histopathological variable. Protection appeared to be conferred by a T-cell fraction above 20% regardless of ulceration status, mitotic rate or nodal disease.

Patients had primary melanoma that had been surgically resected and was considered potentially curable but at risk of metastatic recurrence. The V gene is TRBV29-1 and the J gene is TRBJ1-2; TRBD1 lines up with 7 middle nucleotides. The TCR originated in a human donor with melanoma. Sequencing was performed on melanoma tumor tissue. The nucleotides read TGCAGCGTTGAAGATCTTGGGGACAGCCGCGGTGGCTACACCTTC. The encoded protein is CSVEDLGDSRGGYTF.